Following are 13 T cell receptor beta chains from one sample sequenced in a study of immune evolution from preneoplasia to lung adenocarcinoma. Libraries were prepared by immunoSEQ multiplex PCR; TCRdb keeps only in-frame clonotypes and omits some of them. The sample lists around 11,000 clones, about four fifths occurring once. The sequencing sample was made of FFPE minimally invasive lung adenocarcinoma tissue. The receptor source for this set is a person aged 70 to 79 with lung adenocarcinoma.

This chain links TRBV5-5 with TRBJ2-6; D unresolved. Germline values: CDR1 SGHKS, CDR2 YYEKEE (reference sequence). The CDR3 totals 16 residues. V lost 5 bases and J 2 bases, leaving 14 bases between the germline ends. The CDR3 is CASRLGSPTGANVLTF. CDR3 DNA sequence: TGTGCCAGCAGACTCGGTAGTCCCACTGGGGCCAACGTCCTGACTTTC.

This clone was observed a few times. This chain connects TRBV5-1 to TRBJ1-2, with 8 nucleotides matching TRBD1. Trimming cost V 2 bases and J 6 bases; bases outside gene matches: 6. The CDR3 has 14 amino acids. Germline V gene data show CDR1 as SGHRS and CDR2 as YFSETQ. CDR3 in DNA: TGCGCCAGCAGCTTCGGGACAGGTTCCAATGGCTACACCTTC. Translation: CASSFGTGSNGYTF.

This clone was detected only a few times. V is TRBV19 and J is TRBJ1-2; D is possibly TRBD1 (5 bases). CDR3 size: 12 residues. The V gene lost 6 bases and the J gene lost 7 bases, with 12 bases spanning the gap. From germline, CDR1 is LNHDA and CDR2 SQIVND (reference sequence). CDR3 coding DNA: TGTGCCAGTAGCGAGGGGAGGGGTGGCTACACCTTC. This codes for CASSEGRGGYTF.

V and J are TRBV7-9 and TRBJ1-3; maybe TRBD1 (5 bases). The V end lost 4 bases, the J end lost 1 base, and 14 bases lay between the germline ends. This CDR3 is 16 amino acids long. Germline V gene data show CDR1 as SEHNR and CDR2 as FQNEAQ (reference sequence). CDR3 region: CASSSGTWGSGNTIYF. The CDR3 nucleotides read TGTGCCAGCAGCTCCGGGACCTGGGGGTCTGGAAACACCATATATTTT.

The chain has TRBV14 and TRBJ1-3; maybe TRBD1 (5 bases). The V end lost 0 bases, the J end lost 8 bases, and 11 bases lay between the germline ends. The CDR3 is made up of 14 amino acids. Germline V gene data show CDR1 as SGHDN and CDR2 as FVKESK. The DNA of the CDR3 is TGTGCCAGCAGCCAAGATAGTTTGGGGCACACCATATATTTT. It is translated as CASSQDSLGHTIYF.

This sequence joins TRBV6-5 and TRBJ1-3, with D unresolved. The CDR3 is made up of 13 amino acids. Germline assignment: CDR1 MNHEY and CDR2 SVGAGI. The V and J ends lost 9 bases and 1 base respectively, with 10 bases between them. CDR3 amino acids: CASRTPSGNTIYF. CDR3 bases: TGTGCCAGTCGGACTCCTTCTGGAAACACCATATATTTT.

The V and J genes are TRBV15 and TRBJ2-1, with D perhaps matching TRBD1 (6 bases). Germline CDR1 and CDR2: LNHNV and YYDKDF (reference sequence). This CDR3 is 13 amino acids long. Trimming cost V 3 bases and J 5 bases, with 8 bases left between them. Here the CDR3 DNA reads TGTGCCACCAGCAGGCCAGGGGACAATGAGCAGTTCTTC. It is translated as CATSRPGDNEQFF.

V is TRBV28 and J is TRBJ1-4, with a tentative D call TRBD1 (6 bases). V lost 1 base and J 7 bases, leaving 13 bases between the germline ends. The CDR3 has 15 residues. Germline V CDR1 and CDR2: MDHEN, SYDVKM. As DNA, the CDR3 is TGTGCCAGCAGTTTATTCGGGGGGGCCCGTGAAAAACTGTTTTTT. Translation: CASSLFGGAREKLFF.

This clone has a single count. The rearrangement links TRBV6-6 to TRBJ1-5; TRBD1 is a possible D gene (5 bases). CDR3 length: 14 amino acids. CDR1 and CDR2 (germline): MNHNY, SVGAGI (reference sequence). Between the trimmed V and J ends, which lost 5 bases and 2 bases, there was a span of 10 bases. CDR3 residues: CASSDRGGNQPQHF. The CDR3 DNA is TGTGCCAGCAGTGATAGGGGTGGCAATCAGCCCCAGCATTTT.

The chain has TRBV6-1 and TRBJ2-7, with TRBD1 matching 7 bases. This CDR3 is built from 15 residues. Trimming cost V 4 bases and J 3 bases; bases outside gene matches: 9. Germline V gene lookup returns CDR1 MNHNS and CDR2 SASEGT. The CDR3 DNA reads as TGTGCCAGCAGTGTCCAACAGGGGTCATTCTACGAGCAGTACTTC. This translates into CASSVQQGSFYEQYF.

The chain combines TRBV6-5 with TRBJ1-4; D is unresolved. This CDR3 spans 14 amino acids. V was shortened by 7 bases and J by 5 bases, with 14 bases between the two germline ends. Germline V lookup: CDR1 MNHEY, CDR2 SVGAGI. The CDR3 DNA reads TGTGCCAGCATGGGGTCACCCCTCAATGAAAAACTGTTTTTT. Its protein is CASMGSPLNEKLFF.

CDR3 protein: CASSLTGTSSADTQYF. The CDR3 DNA reads as TGTGCCAGCAGTTTGACCGGGACTAGCTCCGCAGATACGCAGTATTTT. The V call is TRBV6-4, the J call TRBJ2-3; TRBD2 matches at 9 bases. With 5 bases clipped from V and 4 bases from J, the junction kept 10 bases outside the gene matches. The CDR3 contains 16 residues. Germline CDR1 MRHNA, CDR2 SNTAGT.

This clone was counted between two and nine times. Within the sample, other DNA sequences also encode this same CDR3. The CDR3 DNA is TGCGCCAGCAGCCCCCCCAGCACAGATACGCAGTATTTT. The encoded protein is CASSPPSTDTQYF. The V and J genes are TRBV4-1 and TRBJ2-3; no reliable D call. CDR1 and CDR2 (germline): MGHRA, YSYEKL. V shed 4 bases and J shed 0 bases, with 5 bases lying between them. The CDR3 is 13 residues long.